The T cell receptor (beta chain) described here comes from a study of blood T cell repertoires in COVID-19. Whole-study context: The United States, Italy and Spain provided the acute and convalescent COVID-19 samples.

The CDR3 is made up of 16 amino acids. The trim removed 4 bases at V and 2 bases at J, leaving 5 bases unmatched. CDR1 and CDR2 from the germline V gene are MDHEN and SYDVKM. The authors' processing: For nucleated cells, counts were estimated from reference gene primer amplification. Data came from immunoSEQ multiplex PCR; TCRdb stores just in-frame clones and leaves some out. D and trimming were read from the DNA, whereas the V and J calls and clone size are those reported in that table. The table lists approximately 80,000 clones, 81% of them singletons. Sequences were obtained from peripheral blood. The origin of this receptor is an elderly man with acute or convalescent COVID-19. This rearrangement joins TRBV28 to TRBJ2-2; the match to TRBD2 covers 9 bases. The CDR3 nucleotides read TGTGCCAGCAGTTCCCCGACTAGCGGCAACACCGGGGAGCTGTTTTTT. It yields the protein CASSSPTSGNTGELFF. The whole variable domain, remainder taken from reference TRBV28 and TRBJ2-2, is DVKVTQSSRYLVKRTGEKVFLECVQDMDHENMFWYRQDPGLGLRLIYFSYDVKMKEKGDIPEGYSVSREKKERFSLILESASTNQTSMYLCASSSPTSGNTGELFFGEGSRLTVL.